The TCR beta chain under discussion was sequenced for a study of T-cell reconstitution after alpha-beta-depleted transplantation in children. Using unique molecular identifiers, the investigators prepared the TCRbeta library. One entry per CDR3 protein results from TCRdb running MiXCR on the PCR reads. The data hold hundreds of thousands of distinct CDR3 sequences, with over 8% observed a single time. This clonotype came up many times. CDR1 is MNHEY, CDR2 SVGAGI, per germline. This CDR3 has 14 residues. The junction had 8 bases not matched to a gene; V was cut back by 6 bases and J by 7 bases. This clonotype was sampled from a human donor who donated a stem cell graft to a child with SCID. The J gene is TRBJ2-2, the V gene TRBV6-5; 7 bases agree with TRBD1. Sequenced material: PBMCs from the stem cell graft donor, taken from the stem cell graft. The CDR3 protein is CASSRPGGNGELFF. The DNA of the CDR3 is TGTGCCAGCAGCCGCCCAGGGGGTAACGGGGAGCTGTTTTTT.